One sample yielded the 26 T cell receptor beta chains listed below, sequenced in a study of T cells in Graves' hyperthyroidism and ophthalmopathy (dated 2019 in TCRdb). Library creation used multiplex PCR. This sample was sequenced with an Illumina HiSeq 2000. The TCR beta CDR3 regions were amplified from the RNA transcripts. A first-round RT-PCR of the TCR CDR3 used the HTBI primer set with the Qiagen OneStep RT-PCR kit. TCRdb applied fastp at Q25 and MiXCR to the public reads, then kept only in-frame beta chains. Under each unique CDR3 protein, matching rows form one entry showing the most common genes and DNA. In this sample the table shows approximately 590,000 distinct CDR3 sequences, more than 15% of which occur a single time. Roughly 6.6% of the sample goes to the ten largest clones. The sequenced material came from blood. The origin of the receptors is a woman between 25 and 40 years old with Graves' hyperthyroidism.

This clonotype was counted ten times or more. This chain joins TRBV2 and TRBJ2-3; 8 positions match TRBD2. The CDR3 is 16 residues long. The ends lost 4 bases at V and 2 bases at J; junction bases unmatched: 8. Germline CDR1 reads SNHLY; CDR2 reads FYNNEI. The CDR3 protein is CASSGGSGSPTDTQYF. The CDR3 bases are TGTGCCAGCAGTGGGGGGAGCGGGAGCCCCACAGATACGCAGTATTTT.

In this sample, this clonotype turned up many times. The chain carries TRBV5-4 and TRBJ1-2; D is ambiguous. The CDR3 is made up of 14 amino acids. Germline assignment: CDR1 SGHNT and CDR2 YYREEE (reference sequence). V dropped 1 base and J dropped 6 bases, with 13 bases sitting between them. In DNA, the CDR3 is TGTGCCAGCAGCTTGTCTCCCATCGGTGATGGCTACACCTTC. It codes for CASSLSPIGDGYTF.

This clonotype was seen at least ten times. The chain has TRBV29-1 and TRBJ2-3; TRBD1 matches at 11 bases. This CDR3 has 15 residues. Germline CDR1 and CDR2: SQVTM and ANQGSEA. Trimming took 3 bases from V and 5 from J; bases not matched to a gene: 7. Written as DNA, the CDR3 is TGCAGCGTTGACTTCGGACAGGGGGCAGGAGATACGCAGTATTTT. Its translation is CSVDFGQGAGDTQYF.

There are a few counts of this clonotype. V and J are TRBV7-9 and TRBJ1-4; 9 bases align to TRBD1. CDR3 length: 14 amino acids. Germline-derived CDR1 and CDR2 are SEHNR and FQNEAQ (reference sequence). The junction had 2 bases not matched to a gene; V was cut back by 5 bases and J by 4 bases. CDR3 nucleotides: TGTGCCAGCAGCGGGACAGGGTATAATGAAAAACTGTTTTTT. It translates to CASSGTGYNEKLFF.

This clonotype was observed at least ten times. The chain links TRBV30 to TRBJ2-1; D is uncertain. The V end was cut by 3 bases, the J end by 3 bases, with 6 bases between. Germline values: CDR1 GTSNPN, CDR2 SVGIG (reference sequence). The CDR3 spans 12 residues. This chain's CDR3 is CAWRAVYNEQFF. The CDR3 coding sequence is TGTGCCTGGAGGGCTGTCTACAATGAGCAGTTCTTC.

The J gene is TRBJ2-1, the V gene TRBV6-1, with TRBD1 as a possible D gene (5 bases). Germline V CDR1 and CDR2: MNHNS, SASEGT. V was cut by 2 bases and J by 6 bases, with 17 bases left in between. The CDR3 loop spans 16 amino acids. CDR3 sequence: CASSELRNQGSNEQFF. The CDR3 nucleotides read TGTGCCAGCAGTGAACTGAGGAATCAGGGCAGCAATGAGCAGTTCTTC.

This clonotype was seen ten or more times. The chain employs TRBV20-1 and TRBJ1-1; no definite D call. CDR1 and CDR2 from the germline V gene are DFQATT and SNEGSKA (reference sequence). With 6 bases removed from V and 1 base from J, the gap between germline ends came to 9 bases. The CDR3 runs 12 residues. Here the CDR3 DNA reads TGCAGTGCCGGCTACCGGAACACTGAAGCTTTCTTT. Translated, it gives CSAGYRNTEAFF.

CDR3 nucleotide sequence: TGTGCCAGCAGTGAAGGTTCCGCTTTCCCTGGAAACACCATATATTTT. Protein: CASSEGSAFPGNTIYF. The chain recombines TRBV6-1 with TRBJ1-3; D uncertain. Germline lookup yields CDR1 MNHNS and CDR2 SASEGT. V dropped 1 base and J dropped 2 bases, with 12 bases sitting between them. This CDR3 is built from 16 residues.

This clonotype was detected ten times or more. The chain links TRBV11-2 to TRBJ2-7, with 8 bases matching TRBD2. Germline V CDR1 and CDR2: SGHAT, FQNNGV. This CDR3 region has 14 residues. Unmatched junction bases numbered 5, after V lost 1 base and J lost 6 bases. Here the CDR3 reads CASSLAGGPGEQYF. The DNA for the CDR3 is TGTGCCAGCAGCTTAGCGGGAGGGCCTGGCGAGCAGTACTTC.

Ten or more counts support this clonotype. V usage is TRBV20-1 and J usage is TRBJ2-1; 11 positions agree with TRBD2. There are 14 residues in the CDR3. CDR1 DFQATT and CDR2 SNEGSKA come from the germline V gene (reference sequence). The ends lost 1 base at V and 7 bases at J; junction bases unmatched: 3. For the CDR3, the DNA is TGCAGTGCTAGAGGACTAGCGGGACCGAATGAGCAGTTCTTC. Protein: CSARGLAGPNEQFF.

This clonotype was counted many times. V and J are TRBV11-2 and TRBJ2-2, with D hard to call. The CDR3 extends over 16 amino acids. The V gene lost 1 base and the J gene lost 5 bases, with 14 bases spanning the gap. CDR1 and CDR2 (germline): SGHAT, FQNNGV. Here the CDR3 reads CASSLAWLPVTGELFF. The CDR3 DNA reads TGTGCCAGCAGCTTAGCGTGGCTACCCGTGACCGGGGAGCTGTTTTTT.

As for this clonotype: It may be a read error: a sequence one base away is much more abundant. The chain couples TRBV20-1 to TRBJ2-5; possibly TRBD2 for D (6 bases). Germline CDR1 and CDR2: DFQATT and SNEGSKA (reference sequence). CDR3 length: 14 residues. V was cut by 1 base and J by 0 bases, with 9 bases left in between. CDR3 in amino acids: CSARARGNQETQYF. In nucleotides, the CDR3 is TGCAGTGCTAGAGCTCGGGGGAACCAAGAGACCCAGTACTTC.

This clonotype was recorded a few times. The chain recombines TRBV12-3 or TRBV12-4 with TRBJ1-6, with D hard to call. V shed 6 bases and J shed 8 bases, with 8 bases lying between them. This CDR3 spans 12 amino acids. DNA for the CDR3: TGTGCCAGCAGCCAAGGCGATTCACCCCTCCACTTT. Protein: CASSQGDSPLHF.

This clonotype was seen only a few times. V usage is TRBV5-4 and J usage is TRBJ2-7; D uncertain. This CDR3 has 13 amino acids. Trimming removed 4 bases from V and 0 bases from J, with 8 bases in between. Germline V gives CDR1 SGHNT, CDR2 YYREEE (reference sequence). The CDR3 DNA is TGTGCCAGCAGCAATTTTTTCTCCTACGAGCAGTACTTC. Its translation: CASSNFFSYEQYF.

The rearrangement joins TRBV4-1 to TRBJ1-4; D is unclear. CDR1 MGHRA and CDR2 YSYEKL come from the germline V gene. This CDR3 spans 15 amino acids. Trimming stripped 1 base from V and 8 bases from J, with 14 bases between. The CDR3 DNA is TGCGCCAGCAGCCAAGTTCGGACGGATAAAGAAAAACTGTTTTTT. Its translation: CASSQVRTDKEKLFF.

There are many counts of this clonotype. The V gene is TRBV10-3, the J gene TRBJ1-1; 7 nucleotides agree with TRBD1. V was clipped by 6 bases and J by 0 bases; unmatched bases: 4. The CDR3 contains 14 residues. Per germline, CDR1 ENHRY and CDR2 SYGVKD. Here the CDR3 DNA reads TGTGCCATCAGACCGGGACAGATGAACACTGAAGCTTTCTTT. It translates to CAIRPGQMNTEAFF.

This chain connects TRBV10-2 to TRBJ2-2; D might be TRBD2 (6 bases). CDR3 size: 14 residues. CDR1 is WSHSY, CDR2 SAAADI, per germline. Trimming removed 6 bases from V and 5 bases from J, with 13 bases in between. In nucleotides, the CDR3 is TGCGCCAGCAGGGCGGGACCTCAAACCGGGGAGCTGTTTTTT. This translates into CASRAGPQTGELFF.

This chain links TRBV6-1 with TRBJ2-3; TRBD1 is a possible D gene (5 bases). The CDR3 runs 17 residues. V gave up 2 bases and J gave up 6 bases, with 21 bases separating them. The germline gives CDR1 MNHNS, CDR2 SASEGT. The CDR3 DNA follows: TGTGCCAGCAGTGAATATAGGCAGGCGGTCAGACAGGATACGCAGTATTTT. As protein: CASSEYRQAVRQDTQYF.

This clonotype was seen ten or more times. The rearrangement uses TRBV2 and TRBJ2-3, with D possibly TRBD1 on 6 matching bases. The V end lost 7 bases, the J end lost 1 base, and 9 bases lay between the germline ends. The CDR3 loop spans 13 amino acids. CDR1 is SNHLY and CDR2 is FYNNEI in the germline V gene. For the CDR3, the DNA is TGTGCCAGCAAACAGGGAGGCACAGATACGCAGTATTTT. It yields the protein CASKQGGTDTQYF.

The chain has TRBV10-1 and TRBJ2-1; maybe TRBD1 (6 bases). In germline, CDR1 is WNHNN, CDR2 SYGVQD (reference sequence). The CDR3 totals 13 residues. The V gene lost 7 bases and the J gene lost 7 bases, with 14 bases spanning the gap. The CDR3 sequence is CASNAAQGNEQFF. The CDR3 DNA reads as TGCGCCAGCAATGCGGCCCAGGGGAATGAGCAGTTCTTC.

This clonotype showed up just a few times. The chain's CDR3 is CASSFDGGLTGELFF. For the CDR3, the DNA is TGTGCCAGCAGTTTCGACGGGGGCCTCACCGGGGAGCTGTTTTTT. The chain carries TRBV27 and TRBJ2-2; D may be TRBD1 or TRBD2 (6 bases each). Germline V gives CDR1 MNHEY, CDR2 SMNVEV (reference sequence). With 3 bases removed from V and 4 bases from J, the gap between germline ends came to 12 bases. The CDR3 is 15 residues long.

This chain connects TRBV7-2 to TRBJ1-5; D uncertain. The CDR3 extends over 15 amino acids. Per the germline V gene, CDR1 is SGHTA and CDR2 is FQGNSA. Trimming took off 2 bases at V and 5 bases at J, with 13 bases between the two ends. In DNA form, the CDR3 reads TGTGCCAGCAGCTTATTGGACCGGTTCGATCAGCCCCAGCATTTT. Its protein is CASSLLDRFDQPQHF.

This clonotype appeared many times. The chain employs TRBV12-5 and TRBJ2-2; D remains unclear. V lost 2 bases to trimming and J lost 0 bases, with 4 bases between them. Germline values: CDR1 LGHNT, CDR2 FRNRAP. The CDR3 has 14 residues. The CDR3 bases are TGTGCTAGTGGTTTGTCCTCGAACACCGGGGAGCTGTTTTTT. Translating it yields CASGLSSNTGELFF.

This clonotype was counted between two and nine times. The genes are TRBV6-1 and TRBJ2-1; 16 bases are shared with TRBD2. This CDR3 comprises 20 residues. The trim removed 7 bases at V and 4 bases at J, leaving 16 bases unmatched. Germline V gives CDR1 MNHNS, CDR2 SASEGT. Written as DNA, the CDR3 is TGTGCCAGCACCGGACAGGGGACTAGCGGGAGGGCCGTAAGGTACAATGAGCAGTTCTTC. This codes for CASTGQGTSGRAVRYNEQFF.

The V gene is TRBV7-2, the J gene TRBJ2-7, with D perhaps matching TRBD1 (6 bases). CDR3 length: 13 residues. V gave up 5 bases and J gave up 3 bases, with 11 bases separating them. CDR1 and CDR2 (germline): SGHTA, FQGNSA. The DNA for the CDR3 is TGTGCCAGCAGCGAGCAGGGGAACTACGAGCAGTACTTC. Its protein is CASSEQGNYEQYF.

The table lists this clonotype with a few counts. The CDR3 spells CASSLAGDETQYF. CDR3 DNA: TGTGCCAGCAGTCTAGCGGGAGATGAGACCCAGTACTTC. The chain has TRBV25-1 and TRBJ2-5, with 10 bases fitting TRBD2. Unmatched junction bases numbered 2, after V lost 5 bases and J lost 5 bases. The CDR3 runs to 13 residues. CDR1 MGHDK and CDR2 SYGVNS come from the germline V gene.